This T cell receptor (beta chain) originates from a study of identical twins' blood T cells. This CDR3 has 14 residues. Trimming left V 6 bases short and J 5 bases short, with 13 bases between. CDR1 is MNHEY and CDR2 is SVGAGI in the germline V gene. The donors were healthy female monozygous twins, three pairs in total. Each TCR cDNA library carried sample-specific barcodes on both ends. Source study methods: Per-library CDR3 reads ranged roughly 2 to 4 million; clonotypes, ~90,000 to ~550,000. TCRdb passed the 5' RACE reads through MiXCR, listing each CDR3 protein once. These V and J calls rely on TCRdb rather than the paper's analysis. The data show 350,000 to 450,000 distinct CDR3 sequences, roughly 27% seen once. Remarks on this clonotype: Its antigen is not known.

Study-level points and caveats: Environmental influences on twin similarity could not be excluded.

The origin of this receptor is a woman aged 18 to 55 in good health. The sample taken for sequencing was PBMCs. This sequence joins TRBV6-5 and TRBJ1-4; maybe TRBD1 (5 bases). In DNA, the CDR3 is TGTGCCAGCAGCATAAGAAGGGGAAATGAAAAACTGTTTTTT. It yields the protein CASSIRRGNEKLFF.